Here is one T cell receptor (beta chain) with its context. It has no known antigen specificity. No much larger clone exists at a distance of one base, and base qualities are not known. This sample was taken from a study of blood T cell repertoires in COVID-19 (dated by TCRdb to 2018 to 2021). For the study in its entirety: Samples covering the acute and convalescent phases of COVID-19 were provided by collaborators in the United States, Italy and Spain. The material from the prospective study consisted of cDNA or gDNA derived from T cells, B-cell-depleted T cells, or PBMCs. The dataset comprised deeply sampled blood TCRbeta repertoires from subjects exposed to, actively infected with, or recovered from COVID-19. The repertoires were released in a freely available public database meant as a resource for research on the immune response to SARS-CoV-2. Samples were obtained from the ongoing ImmuneRACE study (first 160 participants) and from 1,254 subjects provided by 6 global collaborators. The sample metadata nearly always contained a de-identified subject ID, COVID-19 status, age in years and sex. Where available, HLA class I and class II types were obtained from metadata supplied by the sample provider rather than from assay-based typing.

TCRbeta CDR3 regions were amplified from genomic DNA by means of the immunoSEQ Assay, a bias-controlled multiplex PCR. From the authors' description of their analysis: The number of nucleated cells in each sample was estimated by amplification of reference gene primers within the assay. To quantify the absolute abundance of each unique TCRbeta CDR3 rearrangement, sequence reads were collapsed and filtered. For each sample, productive Simpson clonality was calculated as the square root of Simpson's diversity index across productive rearrangements. Sourced from immuneACCESS, this table was stored by TCRdb with only in-frame sequences that have V and J called. A share of the clones is absent; for the studies checked, an unresolved V gene accounts for under half, and the remainder has no known explanation. V and J calls and clone size are copied from that table; D and trimming were computed from the DNA. The sample table holds about 140,000 clones, of which approximately 82% were seen once. The biggest ten clones account for about 1.4% of the sample.

The full study reports these points: The quantity of clinical and demographic metadata differed by source and by participant and was supplied without curation.

Collaborating institutions collected whole blood in K2EDTA tubes following their own protocols. For TCRbeta analysis, collaborators shipped samples as frozen whole blood, isolated PBMCs, or DNA extracted from either of those sample types. The specimen was peripheral blood. The receptor comes from a human donor in a cohort sampled during active COVID-19.

In nucleotides, the sequence is TGTGCCAGCACCAGACTAGCGGGAGCCAATGAGCAGTTCTTC. Its translation is CASTRLAGANEQFF. The chain links TRBV11-2 with TRBJ2-1, with TRBD2 identical over 12 junction bases. V has 7 bases trimmed and J has 6 bases trimmed; junction bases matching no gene number 4. The germline V gene provides CDR1 SGHAT and CDR2 FQNNGV. Measured from the cysteine to the phenylalanine, the CDR3 is 14 residues long. CDR3 DNA is the only sequence kept; it has 42 bases, read in frame from the first base.